This TCR beta chain is drawn from a study of T cell repertoires in cytomegalovirus infection. Study-wide context: Public signatures in TCR beta pointed to CMV infection and matching HLA type.

General study results and limits: The study found HLA-C-restricted CMV-specific TCR beta clonotypes dominating the ex vivo response.

In its sample, this clonotype ranks as medium-sized. Antigen specificity is unknown. Per the germline V gene, CDR1 is SEHNR and CDR2 is FQNEAQ (reference sequence). The CDR3 consists of 15 residues. V lost 4 bases to trimming and J lost 3 bases, with 14 bases between them. TCRdb processed the reads anew with MiXCR; each CDR3 protein has one entry. The data contain 160,000 or so distinct CDR3 sequences, 20% to 25% of them singletons. The source was CD8+ T cells from cultured PBMCs, collected from culture after CMV antigen stimulation. The receptor was derived from a human donor in good health (CMV status not recorded). Some clones in this sample may be carry-over from other donors' samples. The rearrangement joins TRBV7-9 to TRBJ2-3; D possibly corresponds to TRBD1 (6 bases). The CDR3 region has the DNA TGTGCCAGCAGCTCCCCTGGGACACTGACAGATACGCAGTATTTT. It translates to CASSSPGTLTDTQYF.